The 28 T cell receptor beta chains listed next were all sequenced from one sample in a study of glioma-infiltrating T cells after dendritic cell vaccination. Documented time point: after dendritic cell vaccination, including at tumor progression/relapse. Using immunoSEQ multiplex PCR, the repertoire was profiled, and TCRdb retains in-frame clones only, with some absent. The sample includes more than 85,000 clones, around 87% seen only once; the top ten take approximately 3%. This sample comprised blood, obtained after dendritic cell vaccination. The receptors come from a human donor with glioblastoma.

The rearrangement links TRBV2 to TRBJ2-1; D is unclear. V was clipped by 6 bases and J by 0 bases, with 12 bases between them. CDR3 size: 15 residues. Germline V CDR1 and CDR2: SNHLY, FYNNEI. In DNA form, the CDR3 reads TGTGCCAGCAGCCGACTCACCTTCTCCTACAATGAGCAGTTCTTC. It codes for CASSRLTFSYNEQFF.

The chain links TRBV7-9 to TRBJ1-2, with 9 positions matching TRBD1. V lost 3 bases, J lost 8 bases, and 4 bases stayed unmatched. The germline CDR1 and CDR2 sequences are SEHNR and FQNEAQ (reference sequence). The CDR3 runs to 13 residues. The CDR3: CASSLAGTGGYTF. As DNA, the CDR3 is TGTGCCAGCAGCTTGGCCGGGACAGGGGGCTACACCTTC.

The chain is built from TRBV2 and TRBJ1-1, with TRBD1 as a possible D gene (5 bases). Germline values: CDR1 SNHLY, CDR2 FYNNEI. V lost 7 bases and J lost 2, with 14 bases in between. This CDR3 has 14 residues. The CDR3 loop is CASNTGDLNTEAFF. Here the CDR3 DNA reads TGTGCCAGCAATACAGGAGACTTAAACACTGAAGCTTTCTTT.

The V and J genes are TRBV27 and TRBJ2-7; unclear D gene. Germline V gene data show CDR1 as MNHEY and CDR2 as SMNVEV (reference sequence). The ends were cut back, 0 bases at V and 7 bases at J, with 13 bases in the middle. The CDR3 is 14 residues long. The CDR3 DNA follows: TGTGCCAGCAGTTTATCGGAGTCTGGATATGAGCAGTACTTC. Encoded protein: CASSLSESGYEQYF.

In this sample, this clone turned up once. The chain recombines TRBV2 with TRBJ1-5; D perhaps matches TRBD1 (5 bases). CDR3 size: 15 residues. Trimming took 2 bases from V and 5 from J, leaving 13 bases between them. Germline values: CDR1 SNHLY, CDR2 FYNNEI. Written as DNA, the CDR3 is TGTGCCAGCAGTGAATTATCAGGGTTCGATCAGCCCCAGCATTTT. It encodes CASSELSGFDQPQHF.

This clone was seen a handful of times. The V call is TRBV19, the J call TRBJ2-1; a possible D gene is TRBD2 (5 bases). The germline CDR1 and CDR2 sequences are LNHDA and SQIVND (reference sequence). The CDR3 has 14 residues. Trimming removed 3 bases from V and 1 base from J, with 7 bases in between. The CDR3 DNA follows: TGTGCCAGTAGTATTTCGGGGTCCTACAATGAGCAGTTCTTC. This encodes CASSISGSYNEQFF.

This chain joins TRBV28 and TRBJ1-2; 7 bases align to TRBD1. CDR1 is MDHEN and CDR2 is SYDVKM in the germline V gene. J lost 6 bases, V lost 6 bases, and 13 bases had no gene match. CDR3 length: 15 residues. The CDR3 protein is CASSVTNRGRDGYTF. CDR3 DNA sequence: TGTGCCAGCAGCGTTACGAACAGGGGAAGGGATGGCTACACCTTC.

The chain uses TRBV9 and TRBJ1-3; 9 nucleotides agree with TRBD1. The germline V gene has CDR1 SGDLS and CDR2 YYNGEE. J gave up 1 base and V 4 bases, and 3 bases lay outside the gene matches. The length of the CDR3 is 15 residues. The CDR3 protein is CASSTGTGSGNTIYF. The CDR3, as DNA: TGTGCCAGCAGCACCGGGACAGGGTCTGGAAACACCATATATTTT.

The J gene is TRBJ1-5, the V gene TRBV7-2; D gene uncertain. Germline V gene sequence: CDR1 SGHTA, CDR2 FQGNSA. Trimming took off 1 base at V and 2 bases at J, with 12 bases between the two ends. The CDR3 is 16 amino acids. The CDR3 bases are TGTGCCAGCAGCTTAGGTAGCACCTTCCGCAATCAGCCCCAGCATTTT. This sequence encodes CASSLGSTFRNQPQHF.

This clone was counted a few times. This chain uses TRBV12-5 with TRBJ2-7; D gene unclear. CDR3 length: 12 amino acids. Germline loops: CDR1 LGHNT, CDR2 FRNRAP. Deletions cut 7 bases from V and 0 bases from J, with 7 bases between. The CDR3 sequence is CASARGSYEQYF. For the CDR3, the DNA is TGTGCTAGTGCCCGCGGCTCCTACGAGCAGTACTTC. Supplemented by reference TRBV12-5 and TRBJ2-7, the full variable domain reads DARVTQTPRHKVTEMGQEVTMRCQPILGHNTVFWYRQTMMQGLELLAYFRNRAPLDDSGMPKDRFSAEMPDATLATLKIQPSEPRDSAVYFCASARGSYEQYFGPGTRLTVT.

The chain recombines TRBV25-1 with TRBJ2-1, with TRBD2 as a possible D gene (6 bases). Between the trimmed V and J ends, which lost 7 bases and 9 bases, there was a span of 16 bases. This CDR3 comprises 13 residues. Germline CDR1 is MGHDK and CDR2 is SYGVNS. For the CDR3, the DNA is TGTGCCAGCACCGCCGGAGGGTCTGGTGAGCAGTTCTTC. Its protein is CASTAGGSGEQFF.

The CDR3: CASSLRQGGNEKLFF. Written as DNA, the CDR3 is TGCGCCAGCAGCTTGCGACAGGGCGGTAATGAAAAACTGTTTTTT. The V and J genes are TRBV5-1 and TRBJ1-4; the match to TRBD1 covers 7 bases. There are 15 residues in the CDR3. V dropped 1 base and J dropped 4; count of bases not matched to a gene: 4. Looked up from germline, CDR1 is SGHRS and CDR2 is YFSETQ.

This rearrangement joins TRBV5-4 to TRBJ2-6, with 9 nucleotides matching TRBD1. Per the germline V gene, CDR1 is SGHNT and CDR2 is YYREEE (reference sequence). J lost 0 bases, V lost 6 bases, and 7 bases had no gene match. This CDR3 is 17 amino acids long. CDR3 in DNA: TGTGCCAGCACCCGGGACAGGGCCCTCTCTGGGGCCAACGTCCTGACTTTC. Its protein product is CASTRDRALSGANVLTF.

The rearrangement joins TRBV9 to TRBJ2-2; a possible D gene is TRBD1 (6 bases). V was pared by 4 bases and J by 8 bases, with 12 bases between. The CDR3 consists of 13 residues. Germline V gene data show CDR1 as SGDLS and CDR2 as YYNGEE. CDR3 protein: CASSSQGLGELFF. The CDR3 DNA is TGTGCCAGCAGCTCACAGGGTTTAGGGGAGCTGTTTTTT.

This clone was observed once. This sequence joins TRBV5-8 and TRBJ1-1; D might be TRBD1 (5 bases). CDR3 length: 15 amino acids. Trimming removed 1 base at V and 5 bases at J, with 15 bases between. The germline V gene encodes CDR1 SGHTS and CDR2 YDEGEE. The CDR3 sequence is CASSLIVQGGTEAFF. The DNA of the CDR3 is TGTGCCAGCAGCTTGATTGTCCAGGGAGGGACTGAAGCTTTCTTT. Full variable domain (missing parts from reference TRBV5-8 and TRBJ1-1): EAGVTQSPTHLIKTRGQQATLRCSPISGHTSVYWYQQALGLGLQFLLWYDEGEERNRGNFPPRFSGRQFPNYSSELNVNALELEDSALYLCASSLIVQGGTEAFFGQGTRLTVV.

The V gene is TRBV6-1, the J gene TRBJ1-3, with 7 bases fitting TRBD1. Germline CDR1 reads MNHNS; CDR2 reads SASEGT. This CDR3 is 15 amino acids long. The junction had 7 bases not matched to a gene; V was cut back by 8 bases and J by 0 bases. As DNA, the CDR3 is TGTGCCAGCGGGTCGGGACAGCTCTCTGGAAACACCATATATTTT. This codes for CASGSGQLSGNTIYF.

Written as DNA, the CDR3 is TGTGCCAGCAGCCGGCAGGGGTACAATGAGCAGTTCTTC. It codes for CASSRQGYNEQFF. The chain links TRBV5-6 to TRBJ2-1; D is possibly TRBD1 (6 bases). CDR1 is SGHDT and CDR2 is YYEEEE in the germline V gene. CDR3 size: 13 residues. V dropped 4 bases and J dropped 4 bases, with 9 bases sitting between them.

CDR3 nucleotides: TGCGCCAGCAGCTGGGGCAGGCGCGATGGCTACACCTTC. This translates into CASSWGRRDGYTF. V gene TRBV5-1 combines with J gene TRBJ1-2, with D possibly matching TRBD1 (5 bases). CDR1 is SGHRS, CDR2 YFSETQ, per germline. The CDR3 sequence is 13 residues long. With 3 bases removed from V and 6 bases from J, the gap between germline ends came to 12 bases.

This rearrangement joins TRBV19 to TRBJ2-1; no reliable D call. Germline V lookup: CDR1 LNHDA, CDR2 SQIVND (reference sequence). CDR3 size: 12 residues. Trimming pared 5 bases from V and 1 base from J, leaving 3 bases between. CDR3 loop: CASSRSYNEQFF. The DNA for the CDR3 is TGTGCCAGTAGTCGTTCCTACAATGAGCAGTTCTTC.

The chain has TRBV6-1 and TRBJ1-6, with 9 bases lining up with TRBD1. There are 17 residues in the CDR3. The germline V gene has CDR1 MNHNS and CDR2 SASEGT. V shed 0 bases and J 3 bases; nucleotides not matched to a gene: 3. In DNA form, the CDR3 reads TGTGCCAGCAGTGAAGCAACAGGGGGCGGCTATAATTCACCCCTCCACTTT. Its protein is CASSEATGGGYNSPLHF.

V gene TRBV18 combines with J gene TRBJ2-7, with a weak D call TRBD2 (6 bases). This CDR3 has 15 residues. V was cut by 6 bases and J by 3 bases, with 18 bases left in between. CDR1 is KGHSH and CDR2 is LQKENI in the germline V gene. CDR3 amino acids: CASSLAGLGGYEQYF. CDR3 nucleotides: TGTGCCAGCTCCCTCGCGGGTTTGGGGGGCTACGAGCAGTACTTC.

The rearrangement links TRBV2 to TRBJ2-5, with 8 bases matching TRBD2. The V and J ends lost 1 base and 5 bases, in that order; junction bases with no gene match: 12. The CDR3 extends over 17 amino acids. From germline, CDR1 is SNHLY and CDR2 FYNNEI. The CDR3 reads CASSEDTVAGLKETQYF. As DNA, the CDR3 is TGTGCCAGCAGTGAAGATACGGTAGCGGGGTTAAAGGAGACCCAGTACTTC. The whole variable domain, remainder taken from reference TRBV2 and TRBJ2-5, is EPEVTQTPSHQVTQMGQEVILRCVPISNHLYFYWYRQILGQKVEFLVSFYNNEISEKSEIFDDQFSVERPDGSNFTLKIRSTKLEDSAMYFCASSEDTVAGLKETQYFGPGTRLLVL.

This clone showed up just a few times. In DNA, the CDR3 is TGTGCCAGCAGCCGGACAGCGGTAGATACGCAGTATTTT. This translates into CASSRTAVDTQYF. The chain has TRBV4-2 and TRBJ2-3, with a tentative D call TRBD1 (6 bases). V was shortened by 4 bases and J by 5 bases, with 10 bases between the two germline ends. CDR1 is LGHNA and CDR2 is YNFKEQ in the germline V gene. The length of the CDR3 is 13 residues.

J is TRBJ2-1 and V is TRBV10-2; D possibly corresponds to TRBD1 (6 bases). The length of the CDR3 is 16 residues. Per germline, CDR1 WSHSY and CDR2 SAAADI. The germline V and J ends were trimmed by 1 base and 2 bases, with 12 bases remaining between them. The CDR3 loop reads CASSEWSGEPYNEQFF. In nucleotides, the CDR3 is TGCGCCAGCAGTGAGTGGTCAGGGGAGCCCTACAATGAGCAGTTCTTC.

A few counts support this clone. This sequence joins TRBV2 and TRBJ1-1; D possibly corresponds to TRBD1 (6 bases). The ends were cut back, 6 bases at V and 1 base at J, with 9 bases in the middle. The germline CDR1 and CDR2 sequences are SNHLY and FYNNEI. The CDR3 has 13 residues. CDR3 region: CASRKQGNTEAFF. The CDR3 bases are TGTGCCAGCAGGAAACAGGGGAACACTGAAGCTTTCTTT.

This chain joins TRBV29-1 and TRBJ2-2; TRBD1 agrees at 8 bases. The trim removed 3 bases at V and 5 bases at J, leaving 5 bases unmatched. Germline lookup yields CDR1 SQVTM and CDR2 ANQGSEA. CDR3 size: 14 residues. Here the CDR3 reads CSVEGQAGTGELFF. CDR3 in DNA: TGCAGCGTTGAGGGACAGGCTGGGACCGGGGAGCTGTTTTTT.

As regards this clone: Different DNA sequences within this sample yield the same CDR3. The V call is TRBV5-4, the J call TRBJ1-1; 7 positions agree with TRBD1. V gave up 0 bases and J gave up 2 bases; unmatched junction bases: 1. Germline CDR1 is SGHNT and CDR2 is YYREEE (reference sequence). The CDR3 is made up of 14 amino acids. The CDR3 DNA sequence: TGTGCCAGCAGCTTGGACAGGGGAAACACTGAAGCTTTCTTT. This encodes CASSLDRGNTEAFF.

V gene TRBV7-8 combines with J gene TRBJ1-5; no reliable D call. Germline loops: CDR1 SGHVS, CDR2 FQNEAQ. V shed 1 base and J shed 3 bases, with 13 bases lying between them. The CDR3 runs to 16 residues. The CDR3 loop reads CASSLVSAPYNQPQHF. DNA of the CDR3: TGTGCCAGCAGCTTAGTTTCCGCGCCGTACAATCAGCCCCAGCATTTT.